The following is a T cell receptor (beta chain) sequence with its context. Measured with immunoSEQ multiplex PCR; TCRdb has only the in-frame clones, and not every one. Of some 630,000 clones in the sample, roughly 96% were seen once. The sample belongs to a study of shared clonotypes between healthy human individuals. Between the trimmed V and J ends, which lost 9 bases and 3 bases, there was a span of 21 bases. Per germline, CDR1 MNHEY and CDR2 SMNVEV (reference sequence). The CDR3 has 15 residues. CD8 cells classed as naive were CD45RO-negative and positively selected for CCR7, excluding terminally differentiated effector memory CD45RA+ cells.

This TCR came from a woman younger than 45 in good health. The specimen was naive CD8+ T cells sorted from blood. The chain has TRBV27 and TRBJ2-7; tentative D call: TRBD1 (6 bases). CDR3 sequence: CASRFTGRFLYEQYF. As DNA, the CDR3 is TGTGCCAGTAGGTTCACAGGGAGATTCCTCTACGAGCAGTACTTC.